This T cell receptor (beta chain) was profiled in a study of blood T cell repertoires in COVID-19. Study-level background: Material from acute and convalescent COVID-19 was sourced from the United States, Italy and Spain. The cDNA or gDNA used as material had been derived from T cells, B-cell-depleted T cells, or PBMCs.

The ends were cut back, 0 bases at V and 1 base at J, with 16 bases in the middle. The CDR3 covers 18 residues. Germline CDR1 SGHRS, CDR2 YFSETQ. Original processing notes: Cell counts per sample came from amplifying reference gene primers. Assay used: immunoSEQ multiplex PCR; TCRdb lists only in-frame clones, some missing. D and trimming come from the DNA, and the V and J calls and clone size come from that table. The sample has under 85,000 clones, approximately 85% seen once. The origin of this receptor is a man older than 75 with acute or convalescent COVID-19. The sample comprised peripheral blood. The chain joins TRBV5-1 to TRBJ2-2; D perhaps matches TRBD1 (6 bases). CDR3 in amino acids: CASSLGGSGTKNTGELFF. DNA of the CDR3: TGCGCCAGCAGCTTGGGGGGATCCGGGACAAAGAACACCGGGGAGCTGTTTTTT.